This TCR delta chain originates from a study of gamma-delta chains in newborns, infants, children. TCRdb applied CATT to the reads for clone calling. The sample contains under 8,000 delta-chain clones, approximately 2.4% of which appear only once. The junction had 4 bases not matched to a gene; V was cut back by 3 bases and J by 4 bases. Germline assignment: CDR1 GEAIGNYY and CDR2 EKD. The CDR3 covers 14 residues. This clone is medium-sized in the sample. Within the sample, other DNA sequences also encode this same CDR3. The TCR originated in a child who was a newborn, infant or young child, either healthy, febrile or measles-vaccinated (not recorded which). Sequenced sample: blood. The chain carries TRDV2 and TRDJ2; TRDD3 matches at 7 bases. The CDR3, as DNA: TGTGCCTGTGACTCCTGGGGGTCGACAGCACAACTCTTCTTT. Encoded protein: CACDSWGSTAQLFF.